This entry features one T cell receptor beta chain sequence. The antigen it binds to is not known. Per-nucleotide qualities are absent, and no much larger clonotype sits a single base away. CDR3 length: 15 amino acids, cysteine to phenylalanine. Kept here is only the CDR3 DNA, which spans 45 bases and is read in frame from base 1. The V end gives up 0 bases and the J end 3 bases, leaving 4 bases in the junction not matched to a gene. The germline V gene yields MGHRA for CDR1 and YSYEKL for CDR2. The data are from a study of blood T cell repertoires in COVID-19 (TCRdb year 2020). Regarding the complete study: Samples covering the acute and convalescent phases of COVID-19 were provided by collaborators in the United States, Italy and Spain. The prospective study material was composed of cDNA or gDNA derived from T cells, B-cell-depleted T cells, or PBMCs. Subjects who had been exposed to COVID-19, were actively infected with it, or had recovered from it provided the deeply sampled blood TCRbeta repertoires that made up the dataset. The repertoires were made available in a free public database intended to serve as a resource for research on the immune response to SARS-CoV-2. Samples came from the ongoing ImmuneRACE study (first 160 participants) plus 1,254 subjects from 6 global collaborators. A de-identified subject ID, COVID-19 status, age in years and sex were almost always included in the sample metadata. Where HLA class I and class II types were available, the types were taken from metadata supplied by the sample provider, not from assay-based typing.

TCRbeta CDR3 regions were amplified from genomic DNA using the immunoSEQ Assay, a bias-controlled multiplex PCR. In the authors' own workflow: Nucleated cell counts per sample were estimated from amplification of reference gene primers within the assay. Sequence reads were collapsed and filtered to measure the absolute abundance of every unique TCRbeta CDR3 rearrangement. For each sample, productive Simpson clonality was calculated by taking the square root of Simpson's diversity index across productive rearrangements. Imported from immuneACCESS, the table was reduced by TCRdb to in-frame sequences with V and J called. These copies leave out some clones; in studies compared against another copy, an unresolved V gene accounts for under half, and the cause of the remainder is not known. The DNA was the basis for D and trimming; V, J and clone size are from that table. The sample profile shows around 80,000 clones; 88% of them were found once. The ten largest clonotypes hold about 8.2% of the sample.

The full study reports these points: How much clinical and demographic metadata was included differed by source and by participant, and the metadata was provided uncurated.

Collaborating institutions collected whole blood in K2EDTA tubes following their own protocols. For TCRbeta analysis, collaborators shipped samples as frozen whole blood, isolated PBMCs, or DNA extracted from either of those sample types. This TCR was sampled from a human donor in a cohort sampled during active COVID-19. The rearranged chain carries TRBV4-1 and TRBJ2-7; 8 bases in the middle match TRBD1. The sample comprised peripheral blood. This receptor carries the CDR3 CASSQEQGVGYEQYF. The bases read TGCGCCAGCAGCCAAGAACAGGGGGTTGGCTACGAGCAGTACTTC.